The entry that follows covers one T cell receptor beta chain sequence. Its antigen is unidentified. The data stem from a study of cytomegalovirus exposure and HLA in healthy donors. The donors formed part of the roughly 120-subject validation cohort, distinct from the roughly 700-subject first cohort. The study's findings and limits: Cytomegalovirus status, reportedly, was diagnosed with high specificity and sensitivity by the classifier. Subsequent analysis showed first-cohort TCR clusters tending to co-occur in over a hundred validation repertoires. In vitro assays verified that a few CMV-associated chains recognized CMV antigens specifically.

The germline CDR1 and CDR2 sequences are SGHNT and YYREEE (reference sequence). The CDR3 spans 16 residues. Trimming left V 4 bases short and J 2 bases short, with 19 bases between. Clones were sequenced by immunoSEQ multiplex PCR, and TCRdb holds only the in-frame ones, with some missing. The sample records some 330,000 clones, more than 80% being singletons. V is TRBV5-4 and J is TRBJ2-7; possible D gene TRBD1, 6 bases. This TCR was sampled from a woman aged 18-29 years in good health and CMV-seronegative. The sequenced sample was PBMCs. This CDR3 is CASSSGGRSPTYEQYF. CDR3 in DNA: TGTGCCAGCAGCAGTGGGGGCCGAAGTCCAACCTACGAGCAGTACTTC.